This TCR beta chain originates from a study of graft-versus-host responses after intestinal transplantation. Study conclusions and caveats: Some GvH clones appeared in ileal mucosa or blood before recipient bone marrow. Some patients had graft-donor T cell macrochimerism, and their allografts showed high graft-versus-host to host-versus-graft clonal ratios.

Comment on this clone: The antigen is unknown.

The method was immunoSEQ multiplex PCR; TCRdb's version includes in-frame clones alone and lacks a portion of them. The data hold about 8,400 clones, with around 67% observed a single time. Researchers processed graft tissue to release intraepithelial and lamina propria lymphocytes. Losses at the gene ends were 3 bases for V and 12 bases for J; bases not matched to a gene: 7. Germline CDR1 MNHEY, CDR2 SVGAGI. This CDR3 contains 14 residues. V usage is TRBV6-5 and J usage is TRBJ2-3; 12 bases align to TRBD2. The material sequenced was ileum tissue, taken roughly 490 days after intestinal transplant. The receptor comes from a human patient who received an intestinal transplant, so some T cells may come from the graft donor. This CDR3 reads CASSYGLAGSSQYF. CDR3 coding DNA: TGTGCCAGCAGTTATGGACTAGCGGGATCCTCCCAGTATTTT.